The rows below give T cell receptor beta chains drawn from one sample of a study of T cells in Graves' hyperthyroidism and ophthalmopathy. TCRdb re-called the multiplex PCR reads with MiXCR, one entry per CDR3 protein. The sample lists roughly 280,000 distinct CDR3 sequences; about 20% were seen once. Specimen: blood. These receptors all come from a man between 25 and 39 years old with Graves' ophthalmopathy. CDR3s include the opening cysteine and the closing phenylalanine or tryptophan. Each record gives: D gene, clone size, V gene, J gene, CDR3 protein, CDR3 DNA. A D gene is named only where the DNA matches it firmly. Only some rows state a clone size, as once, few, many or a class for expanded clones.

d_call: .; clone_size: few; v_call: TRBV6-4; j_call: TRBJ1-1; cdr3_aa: CASRSGLLNTEAFF; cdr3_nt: TGTGCCAGCAGGTCGGGACTTCTGAACACTGAAGCTTTCTTT
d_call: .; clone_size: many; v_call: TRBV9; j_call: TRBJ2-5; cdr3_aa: CASSVGAHTHQETQYF; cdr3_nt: TGTGCCAGCAGCGTGGGTGCGCACACACACCAAGAGACCCAGTACTTC
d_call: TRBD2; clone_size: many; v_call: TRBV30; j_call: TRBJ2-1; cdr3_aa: CAWSALAVTDEQFF; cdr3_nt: TGTGCCTGGAGTGCACTAGCGGTTACCGATGAGCAGTTCTTC
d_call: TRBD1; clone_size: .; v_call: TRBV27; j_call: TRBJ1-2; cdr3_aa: CASTRGQGDYGYTF; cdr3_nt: TGTGCCAGCACCCGTGGGCAGGGGGACTATGGCTACACCTTC
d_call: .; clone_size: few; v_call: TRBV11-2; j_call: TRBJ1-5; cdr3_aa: CASSPGARSNQPQHF; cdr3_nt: TGTGCCAGCAGCCCGGGGGCCCGGAGTAATCAGCCCCAGCATTTT
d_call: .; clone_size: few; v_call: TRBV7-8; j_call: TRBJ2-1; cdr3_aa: CASSLAQGKQFF; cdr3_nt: TGTGCCAGCAGCTTAGCGCAGGGTAAGCAGTTCTTC
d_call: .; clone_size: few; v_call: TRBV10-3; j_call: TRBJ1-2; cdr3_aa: CAIRAEGQNYGYTF; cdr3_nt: TGTGCCATCAGGGCAGAGGGTCAAAACTATGGCTACACCTTC
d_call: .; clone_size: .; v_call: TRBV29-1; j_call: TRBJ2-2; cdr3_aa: CSGERSTGELFF; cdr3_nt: TGCAGCGGGGAGCGGTCCACCGGGGAGCTGTTTTTT
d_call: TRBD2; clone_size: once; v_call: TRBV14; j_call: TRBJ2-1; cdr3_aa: CASSPRRLALEQFF; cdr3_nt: TGTGCCAGCAGCCCCCGGAGACTAGCTCTTGAGCAGTTCTTC
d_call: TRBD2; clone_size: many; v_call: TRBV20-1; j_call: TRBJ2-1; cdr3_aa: CSATETSGHYYNEQFF; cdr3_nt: TGCAGTGCTACCGAGACTAGCGGACATTACTACAATGAGCAGTTCTTC
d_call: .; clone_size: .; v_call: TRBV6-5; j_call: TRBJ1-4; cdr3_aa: CASSYSGSLGEKLFF; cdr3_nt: TGTGCCAGCAGTTACTCGGGATCGCTTGGTGAAAAACTGTTTTTT
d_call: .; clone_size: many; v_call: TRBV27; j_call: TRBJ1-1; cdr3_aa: CASRWTGLQENEAFF; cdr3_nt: TGTGCCAGCAGGTGGACGGGGCTGCAGGAAAACGAAGCTTTCTTT
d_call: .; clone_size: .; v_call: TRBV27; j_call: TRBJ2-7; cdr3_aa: CASGLPTGEQYF; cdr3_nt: TGTGCCAGCGGCTTACCGACAGGCGAGCAGTACTTC
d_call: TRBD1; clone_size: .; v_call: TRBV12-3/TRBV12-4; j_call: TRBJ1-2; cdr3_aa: CASSFGTGGAKGYTF; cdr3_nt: TGTGCCAGCAGTTTCGGGACAGGGGGCGCCAAGGGCTACACCTTC
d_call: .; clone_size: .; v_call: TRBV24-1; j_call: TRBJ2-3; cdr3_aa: CATSEASADTQYF; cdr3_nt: TGTGCCACCAGTGAAGCCAGCGCCGATACGCAGTATTTT
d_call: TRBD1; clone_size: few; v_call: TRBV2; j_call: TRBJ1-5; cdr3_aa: CASRSGTVNQPQHF; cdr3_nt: TGTGCCAGCAGGTCCGGGACAGTCAATCAGCCCCAGCATTTT
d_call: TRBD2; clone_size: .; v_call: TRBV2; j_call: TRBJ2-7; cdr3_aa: CASGGRTSAPYEQYF; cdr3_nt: TGTGCCAGCGGGGGAAGGACTAGCGCCCCCTACGAGCAGTACTTC
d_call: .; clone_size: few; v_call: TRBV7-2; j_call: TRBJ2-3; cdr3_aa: CASSFGLLGTDTQYF; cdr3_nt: TGTGCCAGCAGCTTTGGACTCCTTGGGACAGATACGCAGTATTTT
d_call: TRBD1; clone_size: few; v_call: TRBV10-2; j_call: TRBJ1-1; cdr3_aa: CARKPPWTGGTEAFF; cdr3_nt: TGCGCCAGGAAGCCCCCTTGGACAGGGGGGACTGAAGCTTTCTTT
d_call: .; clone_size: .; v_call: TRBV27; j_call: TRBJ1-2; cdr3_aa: CASSLRQLGDYTF; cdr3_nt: TGTGCCAGCAGTTTACGTCAATTGGGGGACTACACCTTC
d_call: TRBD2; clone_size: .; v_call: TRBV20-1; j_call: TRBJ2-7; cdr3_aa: CSARAEAGLASEQYF; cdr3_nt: TGCAGTGCTAGGGCCGAGGCCGGACTAGCATCCGAGCAGTACTTC
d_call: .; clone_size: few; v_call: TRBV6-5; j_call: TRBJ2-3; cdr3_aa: CASSYSGGDSDTQYF; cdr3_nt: TGTGCCAGCAGTTACTCAGGAGGGGACTCAGATACGCAGTATTTT
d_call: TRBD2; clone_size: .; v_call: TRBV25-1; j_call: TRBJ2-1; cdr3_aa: CASTGVRGRAVYEQFF; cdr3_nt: TGTGCCAGCACCGGGGTGCGCGGGAGGGCCGTGTATGAGCAGTTCTTC
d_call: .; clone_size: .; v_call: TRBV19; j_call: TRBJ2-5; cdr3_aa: CASSLEARETQYF; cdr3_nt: TGTGCCAGTAGTCTGGAGGCCAGGGAGACCCAGTACTTC
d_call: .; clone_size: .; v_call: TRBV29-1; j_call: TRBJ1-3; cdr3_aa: CSVGQGNTIYF; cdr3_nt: TGCAGCGTAGGACAGGGAAACACCATATATTTT
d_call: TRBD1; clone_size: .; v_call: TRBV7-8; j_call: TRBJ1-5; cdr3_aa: CASSRAGGAQGQPQHF; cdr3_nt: TGTGCCAGCAGCCGGGCAGGGGGCGCCCAGGGTCAGCCCCAGCATTTT
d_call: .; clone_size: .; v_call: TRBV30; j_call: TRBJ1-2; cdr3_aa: CAWSFQGRENYGYTF; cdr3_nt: TGTGCCTGGAGTTTCCAAGGGAGGGAGAACTATGGCTACACCTTC
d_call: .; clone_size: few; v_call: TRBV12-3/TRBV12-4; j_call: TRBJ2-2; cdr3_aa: CASSSTLTPWGRELFF; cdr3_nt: TGTGCCAGCAGCTCAACCCTGACCCCATGGGGCCGGGAGCTGTTTTTT
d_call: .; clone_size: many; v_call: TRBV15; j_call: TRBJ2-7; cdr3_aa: CATSRLPGTLAYEQYF; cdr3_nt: TGTGCCACCAGCAGACTACCCGGGACTCTTGCCTACGAGCAGTACTTC
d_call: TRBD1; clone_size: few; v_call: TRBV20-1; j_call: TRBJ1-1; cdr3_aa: CSARRDSRNTEAFF; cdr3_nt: TGCAGTGCTAGACGGGACAGTCGTAACACTGAAGCTTTCTTT
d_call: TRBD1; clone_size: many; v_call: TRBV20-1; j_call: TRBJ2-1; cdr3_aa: CSARWTGGYNEQFF; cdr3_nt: TGCAGTGCTAGGTGGACAGGGGGCTACAATGAGCAGTTCTTC
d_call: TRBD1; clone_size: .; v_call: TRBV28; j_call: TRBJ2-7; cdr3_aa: CASSLYQGAPAGEQYF; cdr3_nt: TGTGCCAGCAGTTTATATCAGGGGGCCCCGGCGGGCGAGCAGTACTTC
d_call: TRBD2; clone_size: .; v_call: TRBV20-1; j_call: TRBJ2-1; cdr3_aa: CSAKRTSGTYNEQFF; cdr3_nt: TGCAGTGCTAAAAGGACTAGCGGGACCTACAATGAGCAGTTCTTC
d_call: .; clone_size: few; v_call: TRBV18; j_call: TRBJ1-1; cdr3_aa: CASSPGGGVEPFF; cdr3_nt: TGTGCCAGCTCACCTGGGGGCGGGGTAGAACCTTTCTTT
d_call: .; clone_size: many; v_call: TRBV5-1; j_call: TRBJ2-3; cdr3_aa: CASSYNSGDTQYF; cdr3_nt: TGCGCCAGCAGCTACAATAGTGGGGATACGCAGTATTTT
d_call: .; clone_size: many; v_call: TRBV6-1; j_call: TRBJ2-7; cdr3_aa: CASSETRLVHEQYF; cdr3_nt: TGTGCCAGCAGTGAAACGCGACTAGTCCACGAGCAGTACTTC
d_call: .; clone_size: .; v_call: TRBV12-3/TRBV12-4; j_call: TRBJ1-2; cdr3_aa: CASRSNTGAAYGYTF; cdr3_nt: TGTGCCAGCAGGTCAAATACGGGGGCTGCCTATGGCTACACCTTC
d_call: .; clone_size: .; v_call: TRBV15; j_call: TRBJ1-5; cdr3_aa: CATSFSRGGNQPQHF; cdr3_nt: TGTGCCACCAGCTTCTCCAGGGGCGGCAATCAGCCCCAGCATTTT
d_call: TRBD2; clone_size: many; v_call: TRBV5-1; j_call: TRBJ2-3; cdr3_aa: CATKREGTDTQYF; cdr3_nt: TGCGCCACCAAGCGGGAGGGCACAGATACGCAGTATTTT
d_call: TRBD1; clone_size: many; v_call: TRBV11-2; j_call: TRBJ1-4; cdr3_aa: CASSWGDRVQEKLFF; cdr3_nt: TGTGCCAGCAGCTGGGGGGACAGGGTCCAGGAAAAACTGTTTTTT
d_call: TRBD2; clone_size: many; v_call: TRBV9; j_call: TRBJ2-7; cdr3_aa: CASSVTPSGRLYEQYF; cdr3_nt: TGTGCCAGCAGCGTAACCCCCTCCGGGAGGCTGTACGAGCAGTACTTC
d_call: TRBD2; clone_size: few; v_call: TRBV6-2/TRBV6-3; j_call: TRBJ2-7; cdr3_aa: CASSYLARDYQPYEQYF; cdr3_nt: TGTGCCAGCAGTTACCTAGCCCGGGACTACCAACCCTACGAGCAGTACTTC
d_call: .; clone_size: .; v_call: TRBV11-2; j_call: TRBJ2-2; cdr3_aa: CASSLPSYTGELFF; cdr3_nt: TGTGCCAGCAGCCTACCTAGTTACACCGGGGAGCTGTTTTTT
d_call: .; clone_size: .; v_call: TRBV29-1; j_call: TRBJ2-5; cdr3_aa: CSTQGQETQYF; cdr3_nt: TGCAGCACACAGGGACAAGAGACCCAGTACTTC
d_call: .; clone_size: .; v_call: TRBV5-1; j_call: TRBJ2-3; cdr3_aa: CASSFGLARTDTQYF; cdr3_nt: TGCGCCAGCAGCTTCGGGCTAGCGCGAACAGATACGCAGTATTTT
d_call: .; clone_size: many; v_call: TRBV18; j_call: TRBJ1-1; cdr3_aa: CASSKTGNTEAFF; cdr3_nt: TGTGCCAGCTCTAAAACCGGTAACACTGAAGCTTTCTTT
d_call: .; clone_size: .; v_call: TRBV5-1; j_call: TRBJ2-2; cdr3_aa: CASSGPGQDTGELFF; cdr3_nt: TGCGCCAGCAGCGGACCGGGACAAGACACCGGGGAGCTGTTTTTT
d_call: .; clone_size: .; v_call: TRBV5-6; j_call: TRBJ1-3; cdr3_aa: CASSLIAGRAGNTIYF; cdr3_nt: TGTGCCAGCAGCTTGATCGCGGGAAGGGCTGGAAACACCATATATTTT
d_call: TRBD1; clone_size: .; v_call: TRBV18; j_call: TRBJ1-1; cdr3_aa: CASSRQGQPSLDTEAFF; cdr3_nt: TGTGCCAGCTCCCGACAGGGGCAGCCGTCTCTGGACACTGAAGCTTTCTTT
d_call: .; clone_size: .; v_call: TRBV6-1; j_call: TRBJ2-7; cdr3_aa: CASSPRQPYEQYF; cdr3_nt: TGTGCCAGCAGTCCCCGACAGCCTTACGAGCAGTACTTC
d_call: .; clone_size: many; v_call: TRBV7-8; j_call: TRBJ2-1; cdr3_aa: CASCGGRLLFNEQFF; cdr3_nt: TGTGCCAGTTGTGGTGGCAGACTTCTGTTTAATGAGCAGTTCTTC
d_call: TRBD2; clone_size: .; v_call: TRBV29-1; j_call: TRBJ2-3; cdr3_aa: CSALSGLVPDTQYF; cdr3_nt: TGCAGCGCTCTATCCGGACTAGTCCCAGATACGCAGTATTTT
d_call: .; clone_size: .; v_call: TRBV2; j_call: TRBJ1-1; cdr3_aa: CASMGGRQAFF; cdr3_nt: TGTGCCAGCATGGGGGGCCGGCAAGCTTTCTTT
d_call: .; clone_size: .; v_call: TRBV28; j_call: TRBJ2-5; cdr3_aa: CASSSSGEGETQYF; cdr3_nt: TGTGCCAGCAGTTCCTCAGGGGAGGGGGAGACCCAGTACTTC
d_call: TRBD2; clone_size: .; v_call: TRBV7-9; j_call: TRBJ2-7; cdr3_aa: CASSQGGADWTYEQYF; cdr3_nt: TGTGCCAGCAGCCAGGGAGGGGCGGATTGGACCTACGAGCAGTACTTC